The T cell receptor (beta chain) under discussion was sequenced for a study of CD8+CD57+ T cells in acquired aplastic anemia. Per germline, CDR1 SGHRS and CDR2 YFSETQ. The CDR3 spans 14 residues. TCR beta VDJ and CDR3 profiling used genomic DNA as template. TCRdb processed the reads anew with MiXCR; each CDR3 protein has one entry. This sample has around 290,000 distinct CDR3 sequences, with about 50% found just once. Before being chosen for sequencing, patients had shown CD8+CD57+ cell expansion by flow cytometry. This clonotype has more than one count but fewer than ten. At one boundary the junction diverges from the germline segment, which might be a read error.

This receptor was taken from a human donor with aplastic anemia. The sample was sorted CD4+, CD8+, or CD8+CD57+ T cells (not recorded which) from PBMCs. The gene calls are TRBV5-1 and TRBJ1-1; no definite D call. CDR3 in amino acids: CASSLRTENTEAFF. The CDR3 bases are TGTGCCAGCAGCTTAAGGACCGAAAACACTGAAGCTTTCTTT.